The clone carrying this T cell receptor (beta chain) has a single count. Possible read error: a much larger clone is one base away. This entry is derived from a study of T cell repertoires in cytomegalovirus infection. TCRdb redid the calling of the reads with MiXCR, one entry per CDR3 protein. The table records 150,000 to 200,000 distinct CDR3 sequences, roughly 28% of them present only once. CDR1 is SGHTA and CDR2 is FQGNSA in the germline V gene. This CDR3 comprises 15 residues. The sequence was collected from a human donor in good health (CMV status not recorded). Some clones in this sample may be carry-over from other donors' samples. Sequencing was done on a sample of PBMCs. The V and J genes are TRBV7-2 and TRBJ2-5, with a possible D match to TRBD1 (5 bases). This CDR3 is CASSSPGRAQESQYF. CDR3 in DNA: TGTGCCAGCAGCTCTCCCGGCAGGGCCCAAGAGTCCCAGTACTTC.